The subject of this entry is one T cell receptor (beta chain). The sample is drawn from a study of technical replicates of blood from a few donors. Clones were read by immunoSEQ multiplex PCR, and TCRdb kept only the in-frame ones, dropping some. The data hold under 95,000 clones, with about 93% observed a single time. Germline V gene data show CDR1 as SGDLS and CDR2 as YYNGEE. V was clipped by 2 bases and J by 6 bases, with 14 bases between them. There are 14 residues in the CDR3. The sequencing input was T cells isolated from PBMCs. V is TRBV9 and J is TRBJ1-1; D unresolved. The sequence was collected from a human donor in good health. CDR3 sequence reads: CASSVLRGLSEAFF. CDR3 nucleotides: TGTGCCAGCAGCGTTCTGCGCGGGTTGTCTGAAGCTTTCTTT.